Shown below are 28 T cell receptor beta chains from a single sample sequenced in a study of blood T cell repertoires in COVID-19. Assay used: immunoSEQ multiplex PCR; TCRdb lists only in-frame clones, some missing. Among about 360,000 clones listed, more than 85% were seen once. The sample was peripheral blood. These receptor sequences come from a human donor in a cohort sampled during active COVID-19.

The chain recombines TRBV5-6 with TRBJ1-4; the match to TRBD1 covers 10 bases. The CDR3 is 17 residues long. Germline loops: CDR1 SGHDT, CDR2 YYEEEE. J was trimmed by 6 bases and V by 4 bases; bases with no gene match: 12. For the CDR3, the DNA is TGTGCCAGCAGCGAACTCAGGTCGGGGACAGGGGATGAAAAACTGTTTTTT. Protein: CASSELRSGTGDEKLFF. The full variable domain, rest sourced from reference TRBV5-6 and TRBJ1-4, is DAGVTQSPTHLIKTRGQQVTLRCSPKSGHDTVSWYQQALGQGPQFIFQYYEEEERQRGNFPDRFSGHQFPNYSSELNVNALLLGDSALYLCASSELRSGTGDEKLFFGSGTQLSVL.

CDR3 nucleotides: TGTGCCAGCAGTGAACAGAGCGGGGGGAAAGAGACCCAGTACTTC. Its protein is CASSEQSGGKETQYF. The chain carries TRBV6-1 and TRBJ2-5, with 9 bases aligning to TRBD2. The CDR3 length is 15 residues. J was trimmed by 3 bases and V by 2 bases; bases with no gene match: 4. CDR1 MNHNS and CDR2 SASEGT come from the germline V gene.

The gene calls are TRBV2 and TRBJ1-4, with D perhaps matching TRBD1 (5 bases). V was cut by 7 bases and J by 2 bases, with 11 bases left in between. Germline CDR1 and CDR2: SNHLY and FYNNEI. This CDR3 region has 14 residues. The DNA for the CDR3 is TGTGCCAGCACTTCCAGGGTTACTAATGAAAAACTGTTTTTT. Protein product: CASTSRVTNEKLFF.

The chain couples TRBV10-1 to TRBJ1-2; TRBD1 matches at 11 bases. From germline, CDR1 is WNHNN and CDR2 SYGVQD (reference sequence). The CDR3 loop spans 14 amino acids. The J segment lost 3 bases and the V segment lost 6 bases, leaving 3 bases of the junction unmatched. CDR3: CASSRTGGDYGYTF. The CDR3 region has the DNA TGCGCCAGCAGCCGGACAGGGGGCGACTATGGCTACACCTTC.

V usage is TRBV11-2 and J usage is TRBJ2-7; 9 bases align to TRBD2. Unmatched junction bases numbered 5, after V lost 5 bases and J lost 6 bases. This CDR3 contains 13 residues. CDR1 and CDR2 from the germline V gene are SGHAT and FQNNGV. The CDR3 nucleotides are TGTGCCAGCAGCACGGGACTAGCCCGCGAGCAGTACTTC. Translating gives CASSTGLAREQYF.

This chain uses TRBV6-6 with TRBJ1-2; 7 bases map to TRBD1. V dropped 5 bases and J dropped 4; count of bases not matched to a gene: 4. Germline V gene data show CDR1 as MNHNY and CDR2 as SVGAGI (reference sequence). There are 13 residues in the CDR3. CDR3 nucleotides: TGTGCCAGCAGTCAGACAGGGTTCTATGGCTACACCTTC. Amino acids: CASSQTGFYGYTF.

This chain connects TRBV27 to TRBJ2-7, with 8 bases aligning to TRBD1. Germline trimming cut 4 bases from V and 2 bases from J; bases unmatched to any gene: 7. The CDR3 is 15 residues long. Germline values: CDR1 MNHEY, CDR2 SMNVEV (reference sequence). CDR3: CASSSGQGIPYEQYF. The CDR3 DNA reads as TGTGCCAGCAGTTCTGGACAGGGTATCCCCTACGAGCAGTACTTC.

This clone was counted only a few times. The rearrangement joins TRBV6-4 to TRBJ2-3; the D gene is possibly TRBD2 (6 bases). The V gene lost 6 bases and the J gene lost 4 bases, with 14 bases spanning the gap. The CDR3 sequence is 14 residues long. Germline V gene sequence: CDR1 MRHNA, CDR2 SNTAGT. CDR3 DNA: TGTGCCAGCAGCCCGATTGGGGAGGCAGATACGCAGTATTTT. It encodes CASSPIGEADTQYF.

V is TRBV29-1 and J is TRBJ1-2; 7 bases are a match to TRBD1. Germline trimming cut 3 bases from V and 1 base from J; bases unmatched to any gene: 20. Germline-derived CDR1 and CDR2 are SQVTM and ANQGSEA. This CDR3 has 19 amino acids. For the CDR3, the DNA is TGCAGCGTTGATAGAGGGAGAGGGGGACAGCCCGAACTTAACTATGGCTACACCTTC. This codes for CSVDRGRGGQPELNYGYTF.

This chain links TRBV3-1 (or the pseudogene TRBV3-2) with TRBJ2-3; D remains ambiguous. Trimming removed 1 base from V and 2 bases from J, with 10 bases in between. Per germline, CDR1 LGHDT and CDR2 YNNKEL (reference sequence). This CDR3 has 15 residues. Here the CDR3 DNA reads TGTGCCAGCAGCCAAGTTCGAACGGTCACAGATACGCAGTATTTT. Its translation: CASSQVRTVTDTQYF.

The chain links TRBV6-6 to TRBJ2-1; TRBD2 agrees at 15 bases. Germline CDR1 and CDR2: MNHNY and SVGAGI (reference sequence). The trim removed 5 bases at V and 4 bases at J, leaving 6 bases unmatched. CDR3 size: 17 residues. CDR3 nucleotide sequence: TGTGCCAGCAGTCTCCGGACTAGCGGGGGGGTTTACAATGAGCAGTTCTTC. Amino acids: CASSLRTSGGVYNEQFF.

This clone was seen once. The CDR3 nucleotides read TGTGCCTGGACGACGACAGGGGACTATGGCTACACCTTC. It yields the protein CAWTTTGDYGYTF. The chain is built from TRBV30 and TRBJ1-2, with TRBD1 identical over 8 bases. The V segment lost 4 bases and the J segment 3 bases; nucleotides outside the gene matches: 4. Germline values: CDR1 GTSNPN, CDR2 SVGIG (reference sequence). The CDR3 runs 13 residues.

This chain uses TRBV2 with TRBJ1-1; 11 bases are a match to TRBD1. Unmatched junction bases numbered 9, after V lost 8 bases and J lost 10 bases. CDR1 is SNHLY and CDR2 is FYNNEI in the germline V gene. CDR3 length: 13 amino acids. The CDR3 here is CASVGDRGMAAFF. CDR3 bases: TGTGCCAGCGTTGGGGACAGGGGGATGGCAGCTTTCTTT.

This chain connects TRBV7-9 to TRBJ1-1; 7 nucleotides agree with TRBD1. The germline V gene has CDR1 SEHNR and CDR2 FQNEAQ (reference sequence). Losses at the gene ends were 5 bases for V and 4 bases for J; bases not matched to a gene: 10. This CDR3 comprises 15 residues. The CDR3 DNA is TGTGCCAGCAGCGCCCGCCACAGGGGTTCCACTGAAGCTTTCTTT. Translated: CASSARHRGSTEAFF.

V and J are TRBV6-6 and TRBJ1-3; D is possibly TRBD1 (6 bases). V was pared by 6 bases and J by 4 bases, with 16 bases between. The CDR3 length is 15 residues. The V gene's germline CDR1 is MNHNY and CDR2 SVGAGI (reference sequence). The CDR3 spells CASSIYTGYGNTIYF. The CDR3 DNA is TGTGCCAGCAGCATCTACACAGGGTACGGAAACACCATATATTTT.

The chain recombines TRBV5-1 with TRBJ2-3, with 7 nucleotides matching TRBD2. Germline CDR1 is SGHRS and CDR2 is YFSETQ. The trim removed 2 bases at V and 3 bases at J, leaving 9 bases unmatched. CDR3 size: 16 residues. Written as DNA, the CDR3 is TGCGCCAGCAGCTTATGGACTACGCGGGGGACAGATACGCAGTATTTT. Translating it yields CASSLWTTRGTDTQYF.

The genes are TRBV7-9 and TRBJ1-3; 9 bases are a match to TRBD1. The CDR3 runs 18 residues. Germline values: CDR1 SEHNR, CDR2 FQNEAQ (reference sequence). Unmatched junction bases numbered 13, after V lost 4 bases and J lost 3 bases. The CDR3 sequence: CASSSTFRQGGHGNTIYF. The CDR3 DNA follows: TGTGCCAGCAGCTCAACCTTCCGACAGGGGGGACATGGAAACACCATATATTTT.

The rearrangement joins TRBV2 to TRBJ2-7; 8 bases match TRBD1. CDR3 size: 15 residues. V lost 2 bases and J lost 6; bases outside the gene matches: 9. Germline V gives CDR1 SNHLY, CDR2 FYNNEI. The CDR3 is CASSEITGGITEQYF. DNA of the CDR3: TGTGCCAGCAGTGAAATAACAGGGGGTATTACCGAGCAGTACTTC.

The chain recombines TRBV28 with TRBJ1-1, with D unresolved. CDR3 size: 14 residues. The V gene lost 6 bases and the J gene lost 1 base, with 12 bases spanning the gap. Germline V gives CDR1 MDHEN, CDR2 SYDVKM. The CDR3 loop is CASSLPGRNTEAFF. DNA for the CDR3: TGTGCCAGCAGCCTCCCCGGGAGGAACACTGAAGCTTTCTTT.

The chain is built from TRBV11-3 and TRBJ2-1; a weak D match, TRBD1 (5 bases). Germline CDR1 reads SGHNT; CDR2 reads YENEEA. Trimming pared 0 bases from V and 0 bases from J, leaving 12 bases between. This CDR3 is built from 17 residues. DNA of the CDR3: TGTGCCAGCAGCTTAGATCGCAGGGCGAGCTCCTACAATGAGCAGTTCTTC. The encoded protein is CASSLDRRASSYNEQFF.

The J gene is TRBJ2-5, the V gene TRBV30; 7 bases line up with TRBD2. Germline V lookup: CDR1 GTSNPN, CDR2 SVGIG (reference sequence). The CDR3 length is 15 residues. V gave up 1 base and J gave up 3 bases; unmatched junction bases: 8. The CDR3 is CAWSAFVGGEETQYF. CDR3 nucleotides: TGTGCCTGGAGTGCTTTTGTTGGGGGGGAAGAGACCCAGTACTTC.

The gene calls are TRBV5-1 and TRBJ2-7; a weak D match, TRBD1 (5 bases). Germline V lookup: CDR1 SGHRS, CDR2 YFSETQ. Trimming took 2 bases from V and 1 from J, leaving 16 bases between them. The CDR3 is made up of 16 amino acids. CDR3 protein: CASSFHQAQVSYEQYF. For the CDR3, the DNA is TGCGCCAGCAGCTTCCACCAGGCACAGGTATCCTACGAGCAGTACTTC.

The chain carries TRBV5-6 and TRBJ2-3; perhaps TRBD2 as D (6 bases). This CDR3 spans 16 amino acids. CDR1 is SGHDT and CDR2 is YYEEEE in the germline V gene. V was shortened by 0 bases and J by 3 bases, with 14 bases between the two germline ends. Here the CDR3 reads CASSLDARAGTDTQYF. The DNA for the CDR3 is TGTGCCAGCAGCTTGGATGCCAGGGCGGGGACAGATACGCAGTATTTT.

The gene calls are TRBV5-1 and TRBJ1-3; D is unclear. V gave up 4 bases and J gave up 3 bases, with 20 bases separating them. CDR1 SGHRS and CDR2 YFSETQ come from the germline V gene. The CDR3 consists of 17 residues. The CDR3 region has the DNA TGCGCCAGCAGCCCGTTGGGTGGCCCCGCAGGTGGAAACACCATATATTTT. This translates into CASSPLGGPAGGNTIYF.

The chain links TRBV12-5 to TRBJ2-2, with D maybe TRBD1 (6 bases). Germline values: CDR1 LGHNT, CDR2 FRNRAP. V was trimmed by 1 base and J by 5 bases, leaving 14 bases between them. This CDR3 contains 16 residues. CDR3 nucleotide sequence: TGTGCTAGTGGTTTGGACAGGGAAGTAGGGACCGGGGAGCTGTTTTTT. Protein: CASGLDREVGTGELFF.

The chain has TRBV6-1 and TRBJ1-6, with TRBD1 as a possible D gene (5 bases). This CDR3 contains 19 residues. Per the germline V gene, CDR1 is MNHNS and CDR2 is SASEGT. The ends were cut back, 2 bases at V and 0 bases at J, with 17 bases in the middle. As DNA, the CDR3 is TGTGCCAGCAGTGAATTTAGGGGAGGCCCGAGCTCCTATAATTCACCCCTCCACTTT. It codes for CASSEFRGGPSSYNSPLHF.

V and J are TRBV19 and TRBJ1-2; the match to TRBD1 covers 9 bases. The germline CDR1 and CDR2 sequences are LNHDA and SQIVND (reference sequence). V was pared by 8 bases and J by 1 base, with 5 bases of the junction left unmatched. This CDR3 region has 14 residues. The CDR3 DNA reads TGTGCCAGTGATACAGGGGGCTATAACTATGGCTACACCTTC. It yields the protein CASDTGGYNYGYTF.

The chain is built from TRBV19 and TRBJ2-7; 7 nucleotides line up with TRBD2. Germline lookup yields CDR1 LNHDA and CDR2 SQIVND (reference sequence). This CDR3 is built from 18 residues. Trimming removed 3 bases from V and 5 bases from J; junction bases left unmatched: 19. The CDR3 reads CASSILPGLAEGLNEQYF. The CDR3 DNA sequence: TGTGCCAGTAGTATCCTACCGGGGCTAGCGGAGGGGCTAAACGAGCAGTACTTC.